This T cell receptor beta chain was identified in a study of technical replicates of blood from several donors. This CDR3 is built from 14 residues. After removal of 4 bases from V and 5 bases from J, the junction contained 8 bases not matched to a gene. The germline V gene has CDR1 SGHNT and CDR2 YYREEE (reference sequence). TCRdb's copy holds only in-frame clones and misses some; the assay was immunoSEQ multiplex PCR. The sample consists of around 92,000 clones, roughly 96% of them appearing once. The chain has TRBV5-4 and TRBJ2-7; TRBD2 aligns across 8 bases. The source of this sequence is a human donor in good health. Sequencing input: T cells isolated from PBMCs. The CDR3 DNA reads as TGTGCCAGCAGCGTCAGCGGGAGTTTCCACGAGCAGTACTTC. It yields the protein CASSVSGSFHEQYF.